This TCR beta chain was captured in a study of T-cell memory formation after mild COVID-19. Study results and limitations: Contracting CD4+ clones lay largely in CM and EM, with CD8+ ones residing in EMRA. The pre-infection memory compartment contained some responding clones, suggesting cross-reactive memory joined.

This clonotype was picked up a small number of times. The antigen remains undetermined. Constant-segment primers served in 5'RACE that generated TCR alpha and TCR beta cDNA libraries bearing sample barcodes and UMIs. TCRdb itself ran the 5' RACE reads through MiXCR, one entry per CDR3 protein. The sample yields 250,000 to 400,000 distinct CDR3 sequences, 13% to 15% seen once. What was sequenced was PBMCs or a T cell subset sorted from them (not recorded which). The origin of this receptor is a young man who had mild COVID-19 (a few samples of this study predate the infection). Cell type and time point are not known.

The CDR3 DNA reads TGTGCCAGCACCCCTGGGACGGGGATTTCGCGCGGCTACACCTTC. Its protein is CASTPGTGISRGYTF. The V call is TRBV12-3 or TRBV12-4, the J call TRBJ1-2; perhaps TRBD1 as D (5 bases). This CDR3 spans 15 amino acids. The V gene lost 7 bases and the J gene lost 8 bases, with 23 bases spanning the gap.